Below, 8 T cell receptor beta chains from the same sample are listed, as sequenced in a study of blood T cell repertoires in COVID-19. Some clones are missing from TCRdb's copy, which holds only in-frame ones; the method was immunoSEQ multiplex PCR. The table has roughly 220,000 clones, 80% seen once. The sample consisted of PBMCs or T cells enriched from blood (not recorded which). These receptors all stem from a man aged 25-40 years with acute COVID-19.

The gene calls are TRBV19 and TRBJ2-2; 8 nucleotides agree with TRBD2. The CDR3 has 16 residues. Germline values: CDR1 LNHDA, CDR2 SQIVND (reference sequence). Trimming cost V 4 bases and J 4 bases; bases outside gene matches: 8. CDR3 in amino acids: CASSRRTSLSTGELFF. The CDR3 nucleotides are TGTGCCAGTAGTAGAAGGACTAGCTTGTCCACCGGGGAGCTGTTTTTT.

The rearrangement links TRBV7-3 to TRBJ2-1; TRBD1 matches 7 bases. J lost 3 bases, V lost 0 bases, and 5 bases had no gene match. Germline assignment: CDR1 SGHTA and CDR2 FQGTGA. The CDR3 length is 16 residues. In DNA form, the CDR3 reads TGTGCCAGCAGCTTAACGGGACAGCAGGTCTACAATGAGCAGTTCTTC. It translates to CASSLTGQQVYNEQFF.

The chain recombines TRBV18 with TRBJ2-2, with D possibly being TRBD1 (5 bases). V shed 6 bases and J shed 2 bases, with 13 bases lying between them. This CDR3 contains 15 residues. Germline CDR1 and CDR2: KGHSH and LQKENI. CDR3 amino acids: CASSSLDTNTGELFF. As DNA, the CDR3 is TGTGCCAGCTCTTCGTTGGACACAAACACCGGGGAGCTGTTTTTT.

The chain recombines TRBV10-2 with TRBJ2-7; D perhaps matches TRBD1 (7 bases). Germline V CDR1 and CDR2: WSHSY, SAAADI. The CDR3 length is 14 residues. The V gene lost 7 bases and the J gene lost 6 bases, with 19 bases spanning the gap. The CDR3 loop is CASNRGTASSEQYF. CDR3 DNA sequence: TGCGCCAGCAACCGCGGGACAGCCAGCTCCGAGCAGTACTTC.

This sequence joins TRBV27 and TRBJ1-2, with TRBD1 matching 8 bases. The J segment lost 4 bases and the V segment lost 6 bases, leaving 10 bases of the junction unmatched. In germline, CDR1 is MNHEY, CDR2 SMNVEV (reference sequence). The CDR3 totals 15 residues. The CDR3 is CASSLTGVLTYGYTF. CDR3 in DNA: TGTGCCAGCAGCCTGACAGGGGTTCTCACCTATGGCTACACCTTC.

This chain uses TRBV3-1 (or the pseudogene TRBV3-2) with TRBJ2-3; 8 bases line up with TRBD2. The CDR3 has 16 residues. The V segment lost 0 bases and the J segment 2 bases; nucleotides outside the gene matches: 4. CDR1 is LGHDT, CDR2 YNNKEL, per germline (reference sequence). CDR3 coding DNA: TGTGCCAGCAGCCAAGATCCGGGGGGGACCACAGATACGCAGTATTTT. Translated: CASSQDPGGTTDTQYF.

The rearrangement links TRBV15 to TRBJ1-5, with TRBD1 as a possible D gene (6 bases). V lost 0 bases and J lost 2, with 8 bases in between. The CDR3 is 15 residues long. In germline, CDR1 is LNHNV, CDR2 YYDKDF (reference sequence). This CDR3 is CATSREQGGNQPQHF. The DNA for the CDR3 is TGTGCCACCAGCAGAGAACAGGGAGGCAATCAGCCCCAGCATTTT.

The V and J genes are TRBV19 and TRBJ2-5; weak D call: TRBD1 (6 bases). This CDR3 contains 13 residues. The V end was cut by 6 bases, the J end by 5 bases, with 13 bases between. Germline V gene lookup returns CDR1 LNHDA and CDR2 SQIVND (reference sequence). The chain's CDR3 is CASSTGLYETQYF. The CDR3 DNA is TGTGCCAGTAGCACAGGGCTTTACGAGACCCAGTACTTC.